This T cell receptor (beta chain) is drawn from a study of cytomegalovirus exposure and HLA in healthy donors. On the study more broadly: The 120 or so validation repertoires used a platform that matched the one used for the roughly 650 first-cohort repertoires, as a later analysis reported.

For this clone: Its antigen is unidentified.

Assay: immunoSEQ multiplex PCR; the TCRdb copy retains only in-frame clones and omits some. The table lists around 300,000 clones, over 75% of them singletons. General study results and limits: Cytomegalovirus-associated TCR beta chains were listed, numbering 164. Rarity characterized most TCR sequences, yet some public TCRs appeared in many donors.

The sample was PBMCs. The clonotype comes from a man aged 30-40 years in good health and CMV-seronegative.

The DNA for the CDR3 is TGTGCCAGCCAGGGTCGTACTGAAGCTTTCTTT. Its translation: CASQGRTEAFF. The chain recombines TRBV9 with TRBJ1-1; weak D call: TRBD1 (5 bases). The CDR3 contains 11 residues. Trimming left V 7 bases short and J 5 bases short, with 9 bases between. CDR1 is SGDLS and CDR2 is YYNGEE in the germline V gene.